The 4 T cell receptor beta chains presented below share a single source sample, sequenced in a study of blood T cell repertoires in COVID-19. Some clones are missing from TCRdb's copy, which holds only in-frame ones; the method was immunoSEQ multiplex PCR. This sample has more than 150,000 clones, with roughly 84% found just once. The sample consisted of peripheral blood. The receptor set was obtained from a woman aged 55-69 years with acute or convalescent COVID-19.

The chain employs TRBV27 and TRBJ1-5; D remains unclear. Between the trimmed V and J ends, which lost 0 bases and 1 base, there was a span of 4 bases. The CDR3 consists of 14 residues. CDR1 is MNHEY, CDR2 SMNVEV, per germline (reference sequence). The CDR3 nucleotides are TGTGCCAGCAGTTTATCTGGCAGCAATCAGCCCCAGCATTTT. This encodes CASSLSGSNQPQHF.

The chain links TRBV2 to TRBJ1-4; no definite D call. The germline V and J ends were trimmed by 2 bases and 6 bases, with 13 bases remaining between them. The germline gives CDR1 SNHLY, CDR2 FYNNEI. The CDR3 has 15 amino acids. The CDR3: CASSELGRVDEKLFF. The CDR3 coding sequence is TGTGCCAGCAGTGAATTGGGGAGGGTTGATGAAAAACTGTTTTTT.

J is TRBJ2-3 and V is TRBV28; D is unclear. Germline V gives CDR1 MDHEN, CDR2 SYDVKM. The CDR3 is made up of 14 amino acids. Trimming shortened V by 2 bases and J by 2 bases, and 8 bases separated the two germline ends. CDR3 nucleotides: TGTGCCAGCAGTTTAGGCAGACTCACAGATACGCAGTATTTT. As protein: CASSLGRLTDTQYF.

This rearrangement joins TRBV6-2 or TRBV6-3 to TRBJ1-1; D is ambiguous. CDR3 length: 14 residues. Trimming removed 2 bases at V and 0 bases at J, with 7 bases between. Germline lookup yields CDR1 MNHEY and CDR2 SVGEGT. This chain's CDR3 is CASSYATVNTEAFF. CDR3 nucleotide sequence: TGTGCCAGCAGTTACGCCACAGTGAACACTGAAGCTTTCTTT.